This T cell receptor beta chain was sequenced during a study of blood T cell repertoires in COVID-19. Profiled with immunoSEQ multiplex PCR; TCRdb holds only in-frame clones, not every one. The sample consists of around 250,000 clones, about 85% of them appearing once. V shed 5 bases and J 2 bases; nucleotides not matched to a gene: 5. The CDR3 loop spans 15 amino acids. Germline V lookup: CDR1 SNHLY, CDR2 FYNNEI. The chain combines TRBV2 with TRBJ2-3; the match to TRBD1 covers 9 bases. Input material: PBMCs or T cells enriched from blood (not recorded which). The source is a woman aged 50 to 60 who had been exposed to COVID-19. CDR3 DNA sequence: TGTGCCAGCAGTCTACAGGGGGCTATCACAGATACGCAGTATTTT. As protein: CASSLQGAITDTQYF.